Presented here are 10 T cell receptor beta chains from one specimen sequenced in a study of T-cell reconstitution after alpha-beta-depleted transplantation in children. Construction of the TCRbeta library involved unique molecular identifiers. A single record per CDR3 protein comes from TCRdb applying MiXCR to the PCR reads. The sample shows under 150,000 distinct CDR3 sequences, roughly 10% of them seen only once. The specimen was PBMCs, mostly from graft donor cells, collected 180 days after TCRalphabeta/CD19-depleted stem cell transplant. The receptors were gathered from a girl in the first two years of life who had a stem cell transplant for combined immunodeficiency, so the T cells may come from the graft donor.

This chain uses TRBV10-3 with TRBJ2-7; 7 bases agree with TRBD1. This CDR3 comprises 12 residues. The V gene's germline CDR1 is ENHRY and CDR2 SYGVKD. J gave up 6 bases and V 6 bases, and 5 bases lay outside the gene matches. The CDR3 DNA reads TGTGCCATCAGCGAATACAGGGGCGAGCAGTACTTC. Encoded protein: CAISEYRGEQYF.

Here the CDR3 reads CASSSYRVMETQYF. CDR3 sequence (DNA): TGTGCCAGCAGTAGTTACAGGGTAATGGAGACCCAGTACTTC. The rearrangement joins TRBV27 to TRBJ2-5; the D gene is possibly TRBD1 (6 bases). Trimming removed 5 bases from V and 5 bases from J, with 15 bases in between. Germline V lookup: CDR1 MNHEY, CDR2 SMNVEV (reference sequence). The CDR3 is 14 residues long.

This clonotype was detected a few times. The CDR3 nucleotides are TGTGCCAGCAGTGAACTGGGACTTACCTTCATAGCCAAAAACATTCAGTACTTC. Amino acid sequence: CASSELGLTFIAKNIQYF. The chain links TRBV2 to TRBJ2-4; D perhaps matches TRBD2 (6 bases). The germline V gene encodes CDR1 SNHLY and CDR2 FYNNEI. V lost 2 bases and J lost 0, with 17 bases in between. The CDR3 extends over 18 amino acids. The entire variable domain, with the rest obtained from reference TRBV2 and TRBJ2-4, is as follows: EPEVTQTPSHQVTQMGQEVILRCVPISNHLYFYWYRQILGQKVEFLVSFYNNEISEKSEIFDDQFSVERPDGSNFTLKIRSTKLEDSAMYFCASSELGLTFIAKNIQYFGAGTRLSVL.

This clonotype was recorded at least ten times. The CDR3: CASSRNGGSNQPQHF. The CDR3 region has the DNA TGTGCCAGCAGCCGAAACGGGGGTTCCAATCAGCCCCAGCATTTT. The J gene is TRBJ1-5, the V gene TRBV9; the D gene is possibly TRBD1 (5 bases). The CDR3 extends over 15 amino acids. Trimming left V 4 bases short and J 3 bases short, with 14 bases between. The germline V gene has CDR1 SGDLS and CDR2 YYNGEE.

This clonotype was counted between two and nine times. The chain employs TRBV7-7 and TRBJ2-7; D gene unclear. V was trimmed by 5 bases and J by 4 bases, leaving 15 bases between them. Germline V CDR1 and CDR2: SSHAT, FNYEAQ (reference sequence). The CDR3 is 14 residues long. CDR3 nucleotides: TGTGCCAGCAGCCCTCTGGACGGGTTTTACGAGCAGTACTTC. This encodes CASSPLDGFYEQYF.

This clonotype was counted ten times or more. The chain is built from TRBV10-3 and TRBJ2-3; a possible D gene is TRBD2 (5 bases). The CDR3 is made up of 14 amino acids. Trimming shortened V by 0 bases and J by 6 bases, and 10 bases separated the two germline ends. Germline lookup yields CDR1 ENHRY and CDR2 SYGVKD. The CDR3, as DNA: TGTGCCATCAGTGAGTCTACTAGAAAGGATACGCAGTATTTT. Translating gives CAISESTRKDTQYF.

This clonotype has a handful of counts. The rearrangement links TRBV7-2 to TRBJ2-2; tentatively, D is TRBD2 (5 bases). V was cut by 0 bases and J by 0 bases, with 14 bases left in between. CDR1 is SGHTA and CDR2 is FQGNSA in the germline V gene. The CDR3 runs 18 residues. CDR3 residues: CASSLARYSGSNTGELFF. CDR3 bases: TGTGCCAGCAGCTTAGCGAGGTACAGCGGCTCGAACACCGGGGAGCTGTTTTTT.

This clonotype was observed a few times. V is TRBV15 and J is TRBJ1-5; weak D call: TRBD1 (6 bases). Between the trimmed V and J ends, which lost 8 bases and 2 bases, there was a span of 10 bases. Looked up from germline, CDR1 is LNHNV and CDR2 is YYDKDF (reference sequence). There are 13 residues in the CDR3. CDR3 loop: CATRRTGNQPQHF. The CDR3 nucleotides are TGTGCCACCCGGCGGACAGGCAATCAGCCCCAGCATTTT. The entire variable domain, with the rest obtained from reference TRBV15 and TRBJ1-5, is as follows: DAMVIQNPRYQVTQFGKPVTLSCSQTLNHNVMYWYQQKSSQAPKLLFHYYDKDFNNEADTPDNFQSRRPNTSFCFLDIRSPGLGDTAMYLCATRRTGNQPQHFGDGTRLSIL.

This clonotype was counted only a few times. The chain is built from TRBV10-3 and TRBJ1-2, with a weak D call TRBD1 (6 bases). Germline CDR1 is ENHRY and CDR2 is SYGVKD. This CDR3 comprises 16 residues. Trimming left V 4 bases short and J 3 bases short, with 18 bases between. For the CDR3, the DNA is TGTGCCATCAGTGTGTCGCGGACAGAACCGTACTATGGCTACACCTTC. Translated, it gives CAISVSRTEPYYGYTF.

V usage is TRBV9 and J usage is TRBJ2-1, with 12 bases matching TRBD2. CDR1 is SGDLS and CDR2 is YYNGEE in the germline V gene. The CDR3 covers 14 residues. Unmatched junction bases numbered 4, after V lost 0 bases and J lost 12 bases. The CDR3 loop is CASSVGLAGGPQFF. The CDR3 region has the DNA TGTGCCAGCAGCGTAGGGCTAGCGGGAGGGCCGCAGTTCTTC.